This entry lists 21 T cell receptor beta chains sequenced from one sample in a study of blood T cell repertoires in COVID-19. The repertoire was sequenced with immunoSEQ multiplex PCR; TCRdb's copy has only in-frame clones and lacks some. The sample records 250,000 to 300,000 clones, under 90% being singletons. Sequenced: PBMCs or T cells enriched from blood (not recorded which). These receptors were collected from a woman in her 50s who had been exposed to COVID-19.

Regarding this clone: Compared with germline, one end of the junction differs, possibly owing to a read error. This chain connects TRBV3-1 (or the pseudogene TRBV3-2) to TRBJ1-6; TRBD1 agrees at 8 bases. The CDR3 totals 14 residues. Germline V gene lookup returns CDR1 LGHDT and CDR2 YNNKEL (reference sequence). The CDR3 loop is CVSSSRQGNSPLHF. CDR3 bases: TGTGTCAGCAGCTCCAGACAGGGGAATTCACCCCTCCACTTT.

This rearrangement joins TRBV13 to TRBJ2-2; 10 bases fit TRBD2. V lost 5 bases, J lost 5 bases, and 8 bases stayed unmatched. The germline V gene encodes CDR1 PRHDT and CDR2 FYEKMQ (reference sequence). The CDR3 contains 16 residues. The CDR3 reads CASSDRAGGRTGELFF. The CDR3 DNA is TGTGCCAGCAGCGATCGAGCGGGGGGGCGTACCGGGGAGCTGTTTTTT.

The chain uses TRBV19 and TRBJ1-5, with TRBD1 matching 9 bases. The trim removed 3 bases at V and 3 bases at J, leaving 6 bases unmatched. The CDR3 spans 16 residues. Germline V gene data show CDR1 as LNHDA and CDR2 as SQIVND (reference sequence). CDR3 DNA sequence: TGTGCCAGTAGTATCTCGGGACAGGGCTTCAATCAGCCCCAGCATTTT. This gives the protein CASSISGQGFNQPQHF.

With respect to this clone: At one boundary the junction diverges from the germline segment, which might be a read error. The chain carries TRBV4-2 and TRBJ1-2, with D unresolved. Germline loops: CDR1 LGHNA, CDR2 YNFKEQ. This CDR3 has 12 residues. CDR3 region: CASSQVTPLLYF. CDR3 bases: TGTGCCAGCAGCCAAGTGACTCCCCTTCTATACTTC.

The CDR3 DNA reads as TGTGCCAGCTCACCACCGCTCAGCGGGGGGTACAATGAGCAGTTCTTC. This translates into CASSPPLSGGYNEQFF. The chain employs TRBV18 and TRBJ2-1; 9 bases agree with TRBD2. This CDR3 has 16 amino acids. With V trimmed by 0 bases and J by 4 bases, 4 bases remained unmatched. Germline V CDR1 and CDR2: KGHSH, LQKENI.

V is TRBV5-4 and J is TRBJ1-2, with D possibly matching TRBD1 (5 bases). The V gene lost 0 bases and the J gene lost 4 bases, with 10 bases spanning the gap. The CDR3 extends over 14 amino acids. Germline CDR1 is SGHNT and CDR2 is YYREEE (reference sequence). The CDR3 spells CASSLGQGSYGYTF. CDR3 in DNA: TGTGCCAGCAGCTTGGGTCAGGGAAGCTATGGCTACACCTTC.

CDR3 residues: CAISDLDRGGNEQFF. The CDR3 DNA follows: TGTGCCATCAGTGACCTGGACAGGGGAGGGAATGAGCAGTTCTTC. J is TRBJ2-1 and V is TRBV10-3; 9 bases fit TRBD1. V lost 3 bases to trimming and J lost 7 bases; unmatched junction nucleotides: 7. The germline V gene has CDR1 ENHRY and CDR2 SYGVKD. The CDR3 is 15 amino acids.

The V and J genes are TRBV19 and TRBJ2-1; a weak D match, TRBD1 (5 bases). Trimming left V 6 bases short and J 9 bases short, with 21 bases between. CDR3 length: 15 amino acids. Germline CDR1 LNHDA, CDR2 SQIVND (reference sequence). CDR3: CASSISVTANSEQFF. CDR3 bases: TGTGCCAGTAGCATTTCAGTGACAGCGAACAGTGAGCAGTTCTTC.

The V and J genes are TRBV7-2 and TRBJ1-2, with 7 bases matching TRBD1. There are 14 residues in the CDR3. Germline V gene sequence: CDR1 SGHTA, CDR2 FQGNSA. V gave up 2 bases and J gave up 4 bases; unmatched junction bases: 4. In DNA form, the CDR3 reads TGTGCCAGCAGCTTAACAGGGGCTAGCTATGGCTACACCTTC. Its protein is CASSLTGASYGYTF.

The chain uses TRBV19 and TRBJ1-4; 7 bases are shared with TRBD1. The CDR3 spans 11 residues. The germline V gene encodes CDR1 LNHDA and CDR2 SQIVND (reference sequence). Trimming cost V 9 bases and J 7 bases; bases outside gene matches: 2. CDR3 region: CASQGGEKLFF. The CDR3 bases are TGTGCCAGCCAGGGGGGTGAAAAACTGTTTTTT.

This chain connects TRBV19 to TRBJ2-7; 8 bases align to TRBD1. The junction had 11 bases not matched to a gene; V was cut back by 5 bases and J by 2 bases. The V gene's germline CDR1 is LNHDA and CDR2 SQIVND (reference sequence). CDR3 size: 16 residues. CDR3 in amino acids: CASSETGARYAYEQYF. The CDR3, as DNA: TGTGCCAGTAGTGAGACAGGGGCCCGCTACGCCTACGAGCAGTACTTC. The complete variable domain, with remaining parts taken from reference TRBV19 and TRBJ2-7, reads DGGITQSPKYLFRKEGQNVTLSCEQNLNHDAMYWYRQDPGQGLRLIYYSQIVNDFQKGDIAEGYSVSREKKESFPLTVTSAQKNPTAFYLCASSETGARYAYEQYFGPGTRLTVT.

V gene TRBV5-1 combines with J gene TRBJ1-2; 7 bases are shared with TRBD1. This CDR3 contains 15 residues. Germline V CDR1 and CDR2: SGHRS, YFSETQ. Trimming at V came to 4 bases and at J to 4 bases, leaving 10 bases not matched to a gene. The CDR3 spells CASSPRQQGPYGYTF. The CDR3 DNA sequence: TGCGCCAGCAGCCCGAGGCAACAGGGGCCCTATGGCTACACCTTC.

The chain combines TRBV30 with TRBJ2-6; 9 bases map to TRBD1. Trimming at V came to 0 bases and at J to 3 bases, leaving 6 bases not matched to a gene. CDR1 is GTSNPN, CDR2 SVGIG, per germline (reference sequence). CDR3 length: 17 residues. DNA for the CDR3: TGTGCCTGGAGTGTACGCACAGGGGGCGGTGGGGCCAACGTCCTGACTTTC. Translation: CAWSVRTGGGGANVLTF.

The rearrangement links TRBV19 to TRBJ2-5, with D tentatively TRBD1 (5 bases). Germline CDR1 and CDR2: LNHDA and SQIVND (reference sequence). This CDR3 comprises 16 residues. V lost 2 bases and J lost 5, with 18 bases in between. CDR3 loop: CASSITQDTLGETQYF. The CDR3 coding sequence is TGTGCCAGTAGTATAACCCAGGACACCTTGGGGGAGACCCAGTACTTC.

The chain recombines TRBV28 with TRBJ1-4; D remains ambiguous. Germline V gives CDR1 MDHEN, CDR2 SYDVKM. The CDR3 loop spans 14 amino acids. Between the trimmed V and J ends, which lost 10 bases and 2 bases, there was a span of 14 bases. This CDR3 reads CATGLGGTNEKLFF. In nucleotides, the CDR3 is TGTGCCACAGGCCTGGGTGGGACTAATGAAAAACTGTTTTTT.

This chain joins TRBV7-2 and TRBJ1-1; TRBD1 might be the D (6 bases). Germline V gene data show CDR1 as SGHTA and CDR2 as FQGNSA. This CDR3 has 14 amino acids. Trimming took off 3 bases at V and 3 bases at J, with 11 bases between the two ends. The CDR3 nucleotides read TGTGCCAGCAGCTTCAAGGGGGGGCACACTGAAGCTTTCTTT. Translated, it gives CASSFKGGHTEAFF.

This sequence joins TRBV27 and TRBJ2-2; D is possibly TRBD1 (5 bases). The germline V gene encodes CDR1 MNHEY and CDR2 SMNVEV (reference sequence). V lost 4 bases and J lost 0, with 18 bases in between. The CDR3 loop spans 18 amino acids. The CDR3 protein is CASSSRQTTLPNTGELFF. The CDR3 bases are TGTGCCAGCAGTTCCCGACAGACCACCCTCCCGAACACCGGGGAGCTGTTTTTT.

The chain carries TRBV7-2 and TRBJ1-5; D is perhaps TRBD1 (5 bases). The V end was cut by 5 bases, the J end by 7 bases, with 15 bases between. The CDR3 covers 14 residues. The germline V gene has CDR1 SGHTA and CDR2 FQGNSA. The chain's CDR3 is CASSGGALGQPQHF. The CDR3 DNA is TGTGCCAGCAGCGGCGGGGCACTTGGACAGCCCCAGCATTTT.

The J gene is TRBJ2-1, the V gene TRBV6-5, with TRBD1 matching 8 bases. CDR1 and CDR2 from the germline V gene are MNHEY and SVGAGI. This CDR3 is built from 16 residues. The V segment lost 1 base and the J segment 5 bases; nucleotides outside the gene matches: 7. CDR3 DNA: TGTGCCAGCAGTTACTTCGGACAGGGTTCGCACAATGAGCAGTTCTTC. Translating gives CASSYFGQGSHNEQFF.

The chain employs TRBV7-8 and TRBJ2-3; the match to TRBD2 covers 9 bases. CDR1 and CDR2 from the germline V gene are SGHVS and FQNEAQ. CDR3 length equals 16 residues. The V gene end was trimmed by 5 bases and the J gene end by 2 bases; junction bases not matched to a gene: 8. The CDR3 loop is CASSMGTSLTTDTQYF. The CDR3 region has the DNA TGTGCCAGCAGCATGGGGACTAGCCTGACCACAGATACGCAGTATTTT.

The rearrangement uses TRBV5-1 and TRBJ1-1; 9 nucleotides line up with TRBD1. This CDR3 region has 14 residues. J lost 8 bases, V lost 7 bases, and 12 bases had no gene match. CDR1 SGHRS and CDR2 YFSETQ come from the germline V gene. CDR3 sequence (DNA): TGCGCCAGCCAAACTACAGGGGGCGGAATCGAAGCTTTCTTT. Encoded protein: CASQTTGGGIEAFF.